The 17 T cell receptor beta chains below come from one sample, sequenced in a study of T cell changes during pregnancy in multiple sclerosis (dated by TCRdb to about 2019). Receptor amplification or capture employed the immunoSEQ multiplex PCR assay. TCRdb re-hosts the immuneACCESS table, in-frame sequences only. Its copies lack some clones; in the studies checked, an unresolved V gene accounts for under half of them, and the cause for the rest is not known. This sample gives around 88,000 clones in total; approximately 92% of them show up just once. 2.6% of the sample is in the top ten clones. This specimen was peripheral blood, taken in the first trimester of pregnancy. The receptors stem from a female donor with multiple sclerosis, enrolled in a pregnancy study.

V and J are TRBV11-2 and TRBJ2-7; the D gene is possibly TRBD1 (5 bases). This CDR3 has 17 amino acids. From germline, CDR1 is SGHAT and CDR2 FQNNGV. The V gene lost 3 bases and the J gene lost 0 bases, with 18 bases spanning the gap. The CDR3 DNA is TGTGCCAGCAGCTTTAGGAGACAGCCAGGGTTCTCCTACGAGCAGTACTTC. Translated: CASSFRRQPGFSYEQYF.

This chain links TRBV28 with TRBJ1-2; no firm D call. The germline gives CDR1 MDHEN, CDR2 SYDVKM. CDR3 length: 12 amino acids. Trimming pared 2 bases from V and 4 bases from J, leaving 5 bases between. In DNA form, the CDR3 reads TGTGCCAGCAGTTTAGCCAGCTATGGCTACACCTTC. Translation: CASSLASYGYTF.

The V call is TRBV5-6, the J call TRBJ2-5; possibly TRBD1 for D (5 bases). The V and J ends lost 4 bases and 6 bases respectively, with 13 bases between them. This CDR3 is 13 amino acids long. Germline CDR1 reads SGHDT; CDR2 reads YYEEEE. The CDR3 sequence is CASSQGIWQTQYF. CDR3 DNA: TGTGCCAGCAGCCAGGGAATTTGGCAGACCCAGTACTTC.

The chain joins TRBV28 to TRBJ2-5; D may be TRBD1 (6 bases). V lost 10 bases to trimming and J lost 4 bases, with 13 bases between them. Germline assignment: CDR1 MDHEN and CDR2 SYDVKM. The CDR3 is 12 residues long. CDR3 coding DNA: TGTGCCACCCTAAAAGGGGGAGAGACCCAGTACTTC. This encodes CATLKGGETQYF.

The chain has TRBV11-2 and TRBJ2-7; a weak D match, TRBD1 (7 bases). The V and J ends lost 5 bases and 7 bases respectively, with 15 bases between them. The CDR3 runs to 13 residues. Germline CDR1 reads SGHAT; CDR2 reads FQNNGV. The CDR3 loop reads CASSPGGLREQYF. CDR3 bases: TGTGCCAGCAGCCCAGGGGGGTTACGGGAGCAGTACTTC.

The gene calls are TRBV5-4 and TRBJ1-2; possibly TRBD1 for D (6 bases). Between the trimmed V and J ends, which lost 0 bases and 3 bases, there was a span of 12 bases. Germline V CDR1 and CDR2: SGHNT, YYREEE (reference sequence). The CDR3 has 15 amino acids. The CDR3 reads CASSLADKGDYGYTF. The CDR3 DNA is TGTGCCAGCAGCTTGGCCGACAAGGGGGACTATGGCTACACCTTC.

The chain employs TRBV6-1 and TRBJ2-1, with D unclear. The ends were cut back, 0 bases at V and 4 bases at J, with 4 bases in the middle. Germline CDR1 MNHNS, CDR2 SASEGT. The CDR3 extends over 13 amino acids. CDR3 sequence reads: CASSEASYNEQFF. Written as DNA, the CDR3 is TGTGCCAGCAGTGAAGCGAGTTACAATGAGCAGTTCTTC.

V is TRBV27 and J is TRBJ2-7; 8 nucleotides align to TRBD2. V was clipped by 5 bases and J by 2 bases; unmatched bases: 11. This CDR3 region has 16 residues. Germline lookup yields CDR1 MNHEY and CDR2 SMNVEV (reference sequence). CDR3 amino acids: CASSPRVSGSPYEQYF. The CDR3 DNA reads TGTGCCAGCAGTCCCCGTGTGAGCGGGAGCCCCTACGAGCAGTACTTC.

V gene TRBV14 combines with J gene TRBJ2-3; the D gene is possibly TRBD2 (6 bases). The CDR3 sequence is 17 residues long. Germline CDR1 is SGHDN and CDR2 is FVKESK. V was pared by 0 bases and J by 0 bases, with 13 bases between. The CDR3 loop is CASSQEMGGISTDTQYF. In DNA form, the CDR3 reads TGTGCCAGCAGCCAAGAAATGGGGGGAATTAGCACAGATACGCAGTATTTT.

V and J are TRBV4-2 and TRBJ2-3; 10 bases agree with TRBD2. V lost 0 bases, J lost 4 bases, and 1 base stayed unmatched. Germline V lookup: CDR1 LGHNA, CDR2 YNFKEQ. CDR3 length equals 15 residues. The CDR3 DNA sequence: TGTGCCAGCAGCCAAGAAGCGGGAGGGGCAGATACGCAGTATTTT. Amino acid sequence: CASSQEAGGADTQYF.

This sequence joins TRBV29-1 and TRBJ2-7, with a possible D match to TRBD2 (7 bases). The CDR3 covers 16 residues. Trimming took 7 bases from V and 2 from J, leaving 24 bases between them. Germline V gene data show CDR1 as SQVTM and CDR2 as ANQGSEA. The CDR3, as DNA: TGCAGCGCCACGGAGGGGGGAGGGGGGATACCCTACGAGCAGTACTTC. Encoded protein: CSATEGGGGIPYEQYF.

CDR3 sequence (DNA): TGTGCCAGCAGCTTAACCCCCGGACACACAGATACGCAGTATTTT. Amino acid sequence: CASSLTPGHTDTQYF. This rearrangement joins TRBV9 to TRBJ2-3; weak D call: TRBD1 (5 bases). Between the trimmed V and J ends, which lost 4 bases and 2 bases, there was a span of 14 bases. Germline CDR1 SGDLS, CDR2 YYNGEE. This CDR3 is built from 15 residues.

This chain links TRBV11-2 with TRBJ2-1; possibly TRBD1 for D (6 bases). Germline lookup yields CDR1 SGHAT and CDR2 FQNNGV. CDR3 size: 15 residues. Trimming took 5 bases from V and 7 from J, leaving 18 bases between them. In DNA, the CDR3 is TGTGCCAGCAGCCCCCATGCAGGGGTGGGAAATGAGCAGTTCTTC. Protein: CASSPHAGVGNEQFF.

CDR3 loop: CASSLGASGPEGEQFF. In DNA form, the CDR3 reads TGTGCCAGCAGCTTGGGGGCATCGGGACCCGAGGGGGAGCAGTTCTTC. The chain combines TRBV7-3 with TRBJ2-1, with D perhaps matching TRBD1 (6 bases). V was shortened by 3 bases and J by 10 bases, with 22 bases between the two germline ends. The CDR3 loop spans 16 amino acids. CDR1 SGHTA and CDR2 FQGTGA come from the germline V gene.

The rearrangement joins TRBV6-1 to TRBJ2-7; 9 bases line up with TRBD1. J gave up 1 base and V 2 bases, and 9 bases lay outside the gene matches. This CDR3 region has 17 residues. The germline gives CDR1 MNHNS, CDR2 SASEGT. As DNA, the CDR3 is TGTGCCAGCAGTGAATGGGGGACAGGGTTGAGATCCTACGAGCAGTACTTC. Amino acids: CASSEWGTGLRSYEQYF.

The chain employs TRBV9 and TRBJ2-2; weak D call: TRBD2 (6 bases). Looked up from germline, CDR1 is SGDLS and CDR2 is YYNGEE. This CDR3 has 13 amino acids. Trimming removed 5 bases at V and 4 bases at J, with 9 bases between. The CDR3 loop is CASRGGSTGELFF. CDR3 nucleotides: TGTGCCAGCAGGGGGGGATCCACCGGGGAGCTGTTTTTT.

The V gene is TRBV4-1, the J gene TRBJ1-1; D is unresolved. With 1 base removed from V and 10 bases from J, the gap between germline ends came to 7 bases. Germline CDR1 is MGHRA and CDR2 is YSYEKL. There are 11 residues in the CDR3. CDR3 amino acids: CASSQVSGAFF. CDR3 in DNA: TGCGCCAGCAGCCAAGTTAGCGGAGCTTTCTTT.